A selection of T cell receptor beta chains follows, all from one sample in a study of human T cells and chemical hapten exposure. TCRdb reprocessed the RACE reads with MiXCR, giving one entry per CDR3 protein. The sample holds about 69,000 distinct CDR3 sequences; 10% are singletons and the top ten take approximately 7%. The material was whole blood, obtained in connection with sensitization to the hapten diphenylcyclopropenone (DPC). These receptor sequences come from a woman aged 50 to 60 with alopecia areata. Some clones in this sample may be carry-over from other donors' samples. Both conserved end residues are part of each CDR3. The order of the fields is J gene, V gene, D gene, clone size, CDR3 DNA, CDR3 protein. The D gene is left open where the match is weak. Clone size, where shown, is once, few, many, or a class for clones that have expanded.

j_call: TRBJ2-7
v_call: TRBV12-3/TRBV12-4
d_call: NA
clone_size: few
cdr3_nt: TGTGCCAGCAGGCAGACCGGGTTAGAAGAGCAGTACTTC
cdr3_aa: CASRQTGLEEQYF

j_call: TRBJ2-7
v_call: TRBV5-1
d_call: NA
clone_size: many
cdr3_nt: TGCGCCAGCAGCTTACCGGGAGACGAGCAGTACTTC
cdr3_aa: CASSLPGDEQYF

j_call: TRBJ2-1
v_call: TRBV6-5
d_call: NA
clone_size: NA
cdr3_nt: TGTGCCAGCAGGCAACTAGGTGGTGGCAATGAGCAGTTCTTC
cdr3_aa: CASRQLGGGNEQFF

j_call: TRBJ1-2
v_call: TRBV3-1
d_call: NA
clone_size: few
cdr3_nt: TGTGCCAGCAGCCAGTTAACAGCTAACTATGGCTACACCTTC
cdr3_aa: CASSQLTANYGYTF

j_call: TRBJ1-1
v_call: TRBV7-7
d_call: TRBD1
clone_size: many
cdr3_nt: TGTGCTAGCAGCTCCCTCGGGGACAGGGGGAAAATCACTGAAGCTTTCTTT
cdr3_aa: CASSSLGDRGKITEAFF

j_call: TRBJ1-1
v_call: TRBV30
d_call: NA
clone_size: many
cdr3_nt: TGTGCCTGGAGTGTAGGGACCACTGAAGCTTTCTTT
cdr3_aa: CAWSVGTTEAFF

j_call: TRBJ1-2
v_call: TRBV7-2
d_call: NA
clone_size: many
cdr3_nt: TGTGCCAGCAGCTTAGAAAGGATGTCCGGCTACACCTTC
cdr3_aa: CASSLERMSGYTF

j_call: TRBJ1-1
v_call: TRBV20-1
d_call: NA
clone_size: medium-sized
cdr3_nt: TGCAGTGCCAGAGGGAAAAGGAGTGAAGCTTTCTTT
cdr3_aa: CSARGKRSEAFF

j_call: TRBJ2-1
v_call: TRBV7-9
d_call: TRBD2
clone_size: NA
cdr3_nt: TGTGCCAGCAGCCGCTTAGCGGGACGAAACAATGAGCAGTTCTTC
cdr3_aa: CASSRLAGRNNEQFF

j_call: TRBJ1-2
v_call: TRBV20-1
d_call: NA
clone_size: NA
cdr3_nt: TGCAGTGCTCGCTCCGTGGGGGCTGGCTACACCTTC
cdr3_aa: CSARSVGAGYTF

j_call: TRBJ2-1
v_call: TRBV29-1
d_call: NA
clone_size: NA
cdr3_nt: TGCAGCGGGGACCTTGACAATGAGCAGTTCTTC
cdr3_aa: CSGDLDNEQFF

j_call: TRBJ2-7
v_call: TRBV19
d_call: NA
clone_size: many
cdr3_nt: TGTGCCAGTAGTATATTAGGGAGCGAGCAGTACTTC
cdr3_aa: CASSILGSEQYF

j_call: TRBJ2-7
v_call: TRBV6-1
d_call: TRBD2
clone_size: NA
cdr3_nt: TGTGCCAGCAGTCTAACTAGCGGGAGTGCTTACGAGCAGTACTTC
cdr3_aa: CASSLTSGSAYEQYF

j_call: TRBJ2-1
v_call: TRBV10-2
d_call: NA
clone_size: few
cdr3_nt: TGCGCCAGCAGTGAGAGGCTAGCTCTGTTCTTC
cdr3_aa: CASSERLALFF

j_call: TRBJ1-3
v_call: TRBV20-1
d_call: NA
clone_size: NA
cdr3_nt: TGCAGTGCTAGAAGCTCAACGACCATATATTTT
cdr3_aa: CSARSSTTIYF

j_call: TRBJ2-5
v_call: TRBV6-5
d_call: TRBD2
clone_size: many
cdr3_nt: TGTGCCAGCAACCCCGGGACTAGCGGGACGAGCGATGAGACCCAGTACTTC
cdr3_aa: CASNPGTSGTSDETQYF

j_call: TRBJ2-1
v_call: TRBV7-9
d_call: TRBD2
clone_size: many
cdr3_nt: TGTGCCAGCAACCAGCCAGCGGGAGGCTCCAATGAGCAGTTCTTC
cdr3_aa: CASNQPAGGSNEQFF

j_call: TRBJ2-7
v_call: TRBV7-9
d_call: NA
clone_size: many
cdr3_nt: TGTGCCAGCAGCCCTGATGAGCGCGACGAGCAGTACTTC
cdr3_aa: CASSPDERDEQYF

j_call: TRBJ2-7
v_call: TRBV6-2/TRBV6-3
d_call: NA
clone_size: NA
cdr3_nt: TGTGCCAGCTTCCCTTCCTACCGGTCAGGGTCGTACGAGCAGTACTTC
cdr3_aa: CASFPSYRSGSYEQYF

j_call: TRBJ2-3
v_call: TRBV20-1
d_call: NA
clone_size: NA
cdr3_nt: TGCAGCGCGGAGCGGACTAGCACAGATACGCAGTATTTT
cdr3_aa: CSAERTSTDTQYF

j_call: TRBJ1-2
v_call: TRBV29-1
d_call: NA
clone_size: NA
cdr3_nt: TGCAGCGTTGAAAGAAGCTATGGCTACACCTTC
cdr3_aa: CSVERSYGYTF

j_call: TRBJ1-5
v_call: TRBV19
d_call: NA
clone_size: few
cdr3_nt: TGTGCCAGTAGTATAGGTCCCCTTACCGCCAGGGCGGTTGACAATCAGCCCCAGCATTTT
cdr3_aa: CASSIGPLTARAVDNQPQHF

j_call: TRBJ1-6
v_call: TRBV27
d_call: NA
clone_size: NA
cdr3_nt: TGTGCCAGCAGTCGTTCAAGTAATTCACCCCTCCACTTT
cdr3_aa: CASSRSSNSPLHF

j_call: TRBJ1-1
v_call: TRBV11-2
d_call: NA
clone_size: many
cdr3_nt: TGTGCCAGCAGATTCGACAGGTTTACGAACACTGAAGCTTTCTTT
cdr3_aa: CASRFDRFTNTEAFF

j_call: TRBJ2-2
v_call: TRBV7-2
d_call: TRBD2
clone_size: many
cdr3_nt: TGTGCCAGCAGCTTAGATTCGGGAGGCCCCGGGGAGCTGTTTTTT
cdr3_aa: CASSLDSGGPGELFF

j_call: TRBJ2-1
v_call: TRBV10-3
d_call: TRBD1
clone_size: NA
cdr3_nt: TGTGCCATCAGTGGGAGACAGGGGCACGATGAGCAGTTCTTC
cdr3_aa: CAISGRQGHDEQFF

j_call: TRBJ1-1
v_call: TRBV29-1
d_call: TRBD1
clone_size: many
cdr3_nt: TGCAGCGTCATGACAGGGGGGCGCTCAATCGGAGCTTTCTTT
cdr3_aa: CSVMTGGRSIGAFF

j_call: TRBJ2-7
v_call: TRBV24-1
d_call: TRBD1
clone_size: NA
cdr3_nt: TGTGCCACCAGTGATTCGGACAGGCCCTACGAGCAGTACTTC
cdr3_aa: CATSDSDRPYEQYF

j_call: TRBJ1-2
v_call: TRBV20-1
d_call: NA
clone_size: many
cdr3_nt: TGCAGTGCTAGAGATTCCAGGGCGCTTATCTATGGCTACACCTTC
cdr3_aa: CSARDSRALIYGYTF

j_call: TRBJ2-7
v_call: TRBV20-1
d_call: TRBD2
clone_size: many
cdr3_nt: TGCAGTGCTAATCACGGGACTAGCGGGACTTACGAGCAGTACTTC
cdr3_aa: CSANHGTSGTYEQYF

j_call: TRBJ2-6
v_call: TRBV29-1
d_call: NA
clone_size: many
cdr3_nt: TGCAGCGTTGAGTCGGACCCTACTGGGGCCAACGTCCTGACTTTC
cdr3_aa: CSVESDPTGANVLTF

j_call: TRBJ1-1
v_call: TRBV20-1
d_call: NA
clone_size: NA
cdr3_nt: TGCAGTGCTAGAACCATCGGGGGCGAGAACACTGAAGCTTTCTTT
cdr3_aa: CSARTIGGENTEAFF

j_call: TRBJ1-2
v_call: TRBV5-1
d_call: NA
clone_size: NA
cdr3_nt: TGCGCCAGCAGCTTGGACCCAGCTAACTATGGCTACACCTTC
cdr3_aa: CASSLDPANYGYTF

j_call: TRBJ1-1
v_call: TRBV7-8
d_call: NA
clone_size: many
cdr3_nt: TGTGCCAGCAGCTTAAGTGACTATAACACTGAAGCTTTCTTT
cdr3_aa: CASSLSDYNTEAFF

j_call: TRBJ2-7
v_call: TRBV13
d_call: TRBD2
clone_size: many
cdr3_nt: TGTGCCAGCAGCCCCCCCCTGACTAGCGGGAGGGAGTACGAGCAGTACTTC
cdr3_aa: CASSPPLTSGREYEQYF

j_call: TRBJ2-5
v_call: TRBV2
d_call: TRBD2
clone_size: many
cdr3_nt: TGTGCCAGCAGAAGGACTAGCGGGAGCGGCGAGACCCAGTACTTC
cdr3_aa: CASRRTSGSGETQYF

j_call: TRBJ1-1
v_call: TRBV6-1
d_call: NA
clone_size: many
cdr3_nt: TGTGCCAGCAATAGACAGCAGGCCGGCACTGAAGCTTTCTTT
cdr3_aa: CASNRQQAGTEAFF

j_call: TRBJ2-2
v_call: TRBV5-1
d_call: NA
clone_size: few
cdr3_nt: TGCGCCAGCAGCTTGGAGGGGGGCGACACCGGGGAGCTGTTTTTT
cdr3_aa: CASSLEGGDTGELFF

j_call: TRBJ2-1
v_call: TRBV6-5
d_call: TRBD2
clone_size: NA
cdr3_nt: TGTGCCAGCAGTTACGGCTATACTAGCGGGAGGGTCAATGAGCAGTTCTTC
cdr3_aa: CASSYGYTSGRVNEQFF

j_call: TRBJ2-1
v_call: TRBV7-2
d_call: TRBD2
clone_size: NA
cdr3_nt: TGTGCCAGCAGCTCCACCGGGACTAGCGGGAGAATAAAGCAGTTCTTC
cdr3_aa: CASSSTGTSGRIKQFF

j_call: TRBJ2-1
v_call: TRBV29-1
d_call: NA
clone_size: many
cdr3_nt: TGCAGCGTCCGCCCTGAGAACAATGAGCAGTTCTTC
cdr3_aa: CSVRPENNEQFF

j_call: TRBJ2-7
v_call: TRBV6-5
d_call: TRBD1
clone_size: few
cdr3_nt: TGTGCCAGCAGTTACTCGACAGGGAAAGTCCCGCAGTACTTC
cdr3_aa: CASSYSTGKVPQYF

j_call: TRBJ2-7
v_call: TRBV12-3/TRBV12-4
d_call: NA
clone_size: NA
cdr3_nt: TGTGCCAGCGCGCGGAGCTCCTACGAGCAGTACTTC
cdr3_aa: CASARSSYEQYF

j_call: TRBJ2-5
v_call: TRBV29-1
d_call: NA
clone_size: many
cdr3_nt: TGCAGCGTTGCCCTCGGCTTCCAAGAGACCCAGTACTTC
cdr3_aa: CSVALGFQETQYF

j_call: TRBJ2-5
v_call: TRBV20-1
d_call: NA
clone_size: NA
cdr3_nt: TGCAGTGCTAGTTTCAGCGGGCCAAAGGAGACCCAGTACTTC
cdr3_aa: CSASFSGPKETQYF

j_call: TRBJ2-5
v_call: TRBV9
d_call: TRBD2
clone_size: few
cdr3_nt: TGTGCCAGCAGCGTGGGACTAGCGGGAGAGACCCAGTACTTC
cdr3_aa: CASSVGLAGETQYF

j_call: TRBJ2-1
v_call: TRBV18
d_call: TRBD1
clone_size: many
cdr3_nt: TGTGCCAGCTCACCAATCAGGGGGCCTAATGAGCAGTTCTTC
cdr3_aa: CASSPIRGPNEQFF

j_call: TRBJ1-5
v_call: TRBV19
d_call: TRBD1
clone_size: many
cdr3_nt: TGTGCCAGTAGTATCCGGGACAGCCTACTTCAGCCCCAGCATTTT
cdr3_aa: CASSIRDSLLQPQHF

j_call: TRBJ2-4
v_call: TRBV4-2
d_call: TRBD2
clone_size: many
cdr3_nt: TGTGCCAGCAGCCAAGATGGGGGGGTTAAGGACATTCAGTACTTC
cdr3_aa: CASSQDGGVKDIQYF

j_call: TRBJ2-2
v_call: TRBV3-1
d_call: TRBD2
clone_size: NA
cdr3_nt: TGTGCCAGCAGCCGGACTAGCGGGAGTTTTGTCGGGGAGCTGTTTTTT
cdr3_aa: CASSRTSGSFVGELFF

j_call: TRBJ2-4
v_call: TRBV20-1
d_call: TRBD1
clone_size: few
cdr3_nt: TGCAGTGCCATACAGGGGGGCGCCAAAAACATTCAGTACTTC
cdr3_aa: CSAIQGGAKNIQYF

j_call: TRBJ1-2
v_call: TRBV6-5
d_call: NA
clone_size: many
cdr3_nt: TGTGCCAGCAGTTACTCGAGGTTAAGTCGAGGGCTGGACGGCTACACCTTC
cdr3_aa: CASSYSRLSRGLDGYTF

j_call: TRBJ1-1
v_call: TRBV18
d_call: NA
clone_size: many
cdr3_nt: TGTGCCAGCTCACCACCCGTCGGGAGGATGAACACTGAAGCTTTCTTT
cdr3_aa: CASSPPVGRMNTEAFF

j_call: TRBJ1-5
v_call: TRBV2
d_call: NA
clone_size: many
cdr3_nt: TGTGCCAGCAGTGAACGGGCAGGCGGTCAGCCCCAGCATTTT
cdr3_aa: CASSERAGGQPQHF

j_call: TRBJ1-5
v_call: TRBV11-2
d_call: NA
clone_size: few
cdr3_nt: TGTGCCAGCAGCTTAGAGCGGGATCAGCCCCAGCATTTT
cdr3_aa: CASSLERDQPQHF